This TCR beta chain was documented in a study of cytomegalovirus exposure and HLA in healthy donors. The study's findings and limits: Confirmation was obtained in vitro that a few CMV-associated chains are specific for CMV antigens. Most of the TCR beta V segments (in an earlier analysis) were productive either about 90% or about 30% of the time. TCR beta V- and J-gene trimming, according to a later analysis, was linked to a missense DCLRE1C variant.

Unrecorded immune exposures were likely, despite nominal health at sampling. Trimming at V came to 6 bases and at J to 3 bases, leaving 7 bases not matched to a gene. Germline loops: CDR1 MNHNS, CDR2 SASEGT. The CDR3 has 15 residues. On this clone: The antigen is undetermined.

The PCR made use of 60 Vbeta and 13 Jbeta primers. The repertoire was sequenced with immunoSEQ multiplex PCR; TCRdb's copy has only in-frame clones and lacks some. This table holds about 100,000 clones, 77% found once. Sequencing was carried out using PBMCs. The chain couples TRBV6-1 to TRBJ1-3; the match to TRBD1 covers 8 bases. The receptor comes from a male donor in good health and CMV-seronegative. The CDR3 protein is CASSRTGFDGNTIYF. The CDR3 DNA reads TGTGCCAGCAGCCGGACAGGGTTTGATGGAAACACCATATATTTT.